What follows is one T cell receptor beta chain and its context. The sample holds a few counts of this clone. This clone's antigen is unknown. No quality values exist for individual bases; no much larger clone is one base distant. TCRbeta CDR3 regions were amplified from genomic DNA by means of the immunoSEQ Assay, a bias-controlled multiplex PCR. Processing in the source paper ran as follows. Nucleated cell counts per sample were estimated from amplification of reference gene primers within the assay. To quantify the absolute abundance of each unique TCRbeta CDR3 rearrangement, sequence reads were collapsed and filtered. For each sample, productive Simpson clonality was calculated by taking the square root of Simpson's diversity index across productive rearrangements. Sourced from immuneACCESS, this table was stored by TCRdb with only in-frame sequences that have V and J called. A share of the clones is absent; for the studies checked, an unresolved V gene accounts for under half, and the remainder has no known explanation. V and J calls and clone size follow that table, whereas D and trimming were derived from the DNA. For this sample the table gives hundreds of thousands of clones, of which 80% to 90% were detected only once. In total, the top ten clones hold roughly 0.76% of the sample.

The sample is drawn from a study of blood T cell repertoires in COVID-19 (TCRdb year 2020). About the investigation overall: Samples from collaborators originated in the United States, Italy and Spain and spanned both the acute and convalescent phases of COVID-19. The material from the prospective study consisted of cDNA or gDNA derived from T cells, B-cell-depleted T cells, or PBMCs. The samples were drawn from the first 160 participants of the ongoing ImmuneRACE study and from some 1,300 subjects provided by 6 global collaborators. A freely available public database, intended as a resource for researchers studying the immune response to SARS-CoV-2, is where the repertoires were released. Subjects who had been exposed to COVID-19, were actively infected with it, or had recovered from it provided the deeply sampled blood TCRbeta repertoires that made up the dataset. Where available, HLA class I and class II types were taken from metadata supplied by the sample provider and were not determined by assay-based typing. A de-identified subject ID, COVID-19 status, age in years and sex were almost always included in the sample metadata.

In Seattle, one collaborating source enrolled patients while the infection was active and tracked those patients longitudinally over the course of disease. Each collaborating institution followed its own protocols to collect whole blood in K2EDTA tubes. Collaborator samples were shipped for TCRbeta analysis as frozen whole blood, isolated PBMCs, or DNA extracted from either sample type. In the germline V gene (reference sequence), CDR1 corresponds to LNHNV and CDR2 to YYDKDF. The junction shows trimming of 1 base on V and 8 bases on J, plus 6 bases between the germline ends. Including cysteine and phenylalanine, the CDR3 has 12 amino acids. The kept DNA is CDR3 alone, 36 bases in frame from the first base. General conclusions and limits of the study: The amount of clinical and demographic metadata varied by source and participant and was provided uncurated.

This sequence originates from a man aged 18-30 years with COVID-19, enrolled during active disease. The chain is made from TRBV15 and TRBJ1-5; the D gene lacks a confident call. Sequencing used peripheral blood. CDR3 region: CATSRGQKPQHF. In nucleotides, the sequence is TGTGCCACCAGCAGAGGTCAAAAGCCCCAGCATTTT.